Following are 2 T cell receptor beta chains from one sample sequenced in a study of T-cell reconstitution after alpha-beta-depleted transplantation in children. Unique molecular identifiers were incorporated into the prepared TCRbeta library. TCRdb re-called the PCR reads through MiXCR, storing one row per CDR3 protein. This table holds about 360,000 distinct CDR3 sequences, approximately 12% found once. This sample comprised PBMCs, obtained from the stem cell graft. The receptors stem from a human donor who donated a stem cell graft to a child with Fanconi anemia.

This clonotype showed up many times. This chain links TRBV5-6 with TRBJ1-5; D is unclear. V was clipped by 2 bases and J by 0 bases, with 9 bases between them. The germline V gene has CDR1 SGHDT and CDR2 YYEEEE. CDR3 size: 15 residues. CDR3 loop: CASSFGEYSNQPQHF. In DNA, the CDR3 is TGTGCCAGCAGCTTTGGGGAATATAGCAATCAGCCCCAGCATTTT. Full variable domain (rest looked up from reference TRBV5-6 and TRBJ1-5): DAGVTQSPTHLIKTRGQQVTLRCSPKSGHDTVSWYQQALGQGPQFIFQYYEEEERQRGNFPDRFSGHQFPNYSSELNVNALLLGDSALYLCASSFGEYSNQPQHFGDGTRLSIL.

This clonotype was recorded a few times. The CDR3 region has the DNA TGTGCCAGCAGACAGGCGGATCAGCCCCAGCATTTT. It specifies CASRQADQPQHF. This sequence joins TRBV12-3 or TRBV12-4 and TRBJ1-5, with TRBD1 as a possible D gene (5 bases). The CDR3 consists of 12 residues. V lost 6 bases and J 5 bases, leaving 8 bases between the germline ends.